Below are 14 T cell receptor beta chains sequenced from a single sample in a study of T cell responses to AZD1222 COVID-19 vaccine. Data came from immunoSEQ multiplex PCR; TCRdb stores just in-frame clones and leaves some out. This table holds 83,000 or so clones, around 90% found once. Specimen: peripheral blood, collected 28 days after the second AZD1222 dose. The receptors stem from an adult who received the AZD1222 COVID-19 vaccine.

This chain joins TRBV27 and TRBJ2-3; 7 nucleotides align to TRBD2. CDR1 MNHEY and CDR2 SMNVEV come from the germline V gene (reference sequence). Losses at the gene ends were 4 bases for V and 1 base for J; bases not matched to a gene: 5. The CDR3 runs to 15 residues. CDR3 loop: CASSSITSGTDTQYF. The DNA for the CDR3 is TGTGCCAGCAGTTCGATCACTAGCGGCACAGATACGCAGTATTTT.

The CDR3 reads CASSHRGVRETQYF. The CDR3 DNA is TGTGCCAGCAGCCATCGGGGGGTACGAGAGACCCAGTACTTC. The gene calls are TRBV5-6 and TRBJ2-5; 7 bases align to TRBD2. V lost 4 bases and J lost 4; bases outside the gene matches: 7. The CDR3 consists of 14 residues. The germline gives CDR1 SGHDT, CDR2 YYEEEE.

The chain combines TRBV9 with TRBJ2-7; 10 bases map to TRBD2. Germline trimming cut 2 bases from V and 2 bases from J; bases unmatched to any gene: 1. The germline gives CDR1 SGDLS, CDR2 YYNGEE. The CDR3 is 14 amino acids. The CDR3 loop reads CASSVTSGAYEQYF. The CDR3 DNA reads as TGTGCCAGCAGCGTCACTAGCGGGGCCTACGAGCAGTACTTC.

The V gene is TRBV6-4, the J gene TRBJ1-4, with TRBD1 identical over 8 bases. V was clipped by 2 bases and J by 11 bases; unmatched bases: 10. Germline V gene sequence: CDR1 MRHNA, CDR2 SNTAGT. This CDR3 comprises 15 residues. CDR3 coding DNA: TGTGCCAGCAGTGACCGGTATAGTCCAGGGGGCAAACTGTTTTTT. It encodes CASSDRYSPGGKLFF.

The J gene is TRBJ2-1, the V gene TRBV9, with D maybe TRBD2 (5 bases). V gave up 2 bases and J gave up 7 bases, with 13 bases separating them. The V gene's germline CDR1 is SGDLS and CDR2 YYNGEE. CDR3 length: 14 amino acids. The CDR3: CASSVGLVANEQFF. CDR3 in DNA: TGTGCCAGCAGCGTCGGGCTTGTAGCGAATGAGCAGTTCTTC.

The chain employs TRBV27 and TRBJ2-7; D call uncertain. The CDR3 is made up of 15 amino acids. Germline CDR1 and CDR2: MNHEY and SMNVEV (reference sequence). V dropped 6 bases and J dropped 5 bases, with 20 bases sitting between them. For the CDR3, the DNA is TGTGCCAGCAGCAACCCTTCGTGGGGTACCAACGAGCAGTACTTC. Translating gives CASSNPSWGTNEQYF.

The chain is built from TRBV19 and TRBJ1-5, with D possibly TRBD1 on 5 matching bases. This CDR3 region has 15 residues. Trimming cost V 3 bases and J 3 bases, with 12 bases left between them. CDR1 and CDR2 from the germline V gene are LNHDA and SQIVND (reference sequence). The CDR3 bases are TGTGCCAGTAGTATTAGAGAACAGGTCAATCAGCCCCAGCATTTT. This gives the protein CASSIREQVNQPQHF. The entire variable domain, with the rest obtained from reference TRBV19 and TRBJ1-5, is as follows: DGGITQSPKYLFRKEGQNVTLSCEQNLNHDAMYWYRQDPGQGLRLIYYSQIVNDFQKGDIAEGYSVSREKKESFPLTVTSAQKNPTAFYLCASSIREQVNQPQHFGDGTRLSIL.

This chain uses TRBV11-2 with TRBJ2-7; TRBD1 aligns across 7 bases. Looked up from germline, CDR1 is SGHAT and CDR2 is FQNNGV. The length of the CDR3 is 15 residues. Germline trimming cut 0 bases from V and 6 bases from J; bases unmatched to any gene: 8. As DNA, the CDR3 is TGTGCCAGCAGCTTAGATAGGACAGGTGGGGGCGAGCAGTACTTC. As protein: CASSLDRTGGGEQYF.

The chain combines TRBV29-1 with TRBJ1-2; no firm D call. The V gene's germline CDR1 is SQVTM and CDR2 ANQGSEA. This CDR3 is 12 amino acids long. The V end was cut by 0 bases, the J end by 7 bases, with 9 bases between. CDR3 sequence reads: CSVEEKGTGYTF. The CDR3 DNA sequence: TGCAGCGTTGAAGAAAAGGGAACTGGCTACACCTTC.

The chain links TRBV9 to TRBJ2-1, with TRBD1 matching 8 bases. This CDR3 region has 15 residues. Germline CDR1 and CDR2: SGDLS and YYNGEE. Unmatched junction bases numbered 5, after V lost 0 bases and J lost 6 bases. The CDR3 nucleotides read TGTGCCAGCAGCGTAGGCGGACAGGGAGCCAATGAGCAGTTCTTC. Translating it yields CASSVGGQGANEQFF.

For this clone: The same CDR3 arises from other DNA sequences in this sample as well. Here the CDR3 DNA reads TGTGCCAGCAGCTTAGCTGGGAGCTCCTACAATGAGCAGTTCTTC. It encodes CASSLAGSSYNEQFF. This chain links TRBV7-2 with TRBJ2-1, with D perhaps matching TRBD2 (5 bases). With 0 bases removed from V and 0 bases from J, the gap between germline ends came to 6 bases. The CDR3 consists of 15 residues. Germline V gene lookup returns CDR1 SGHTA and CDR2 FQGNSA.

This chain links TRBV4-3 with TRBJ1-6; D remains unclear. Per the germline V gene, CDR1 is LGHNA and CDR2 is YSLEER. Deletions cut 0 bases from V and 4 bases from J, with 13 bases between. CDR3 length equals 17 residues. CDR3 residues: CASSQDYTPEYNSPLHF. The DNA of the CDR3 is TGCGCCAGCAGCCAAGATTATACCCCGGAGTATAATTCACCCCTCCACTTT.

This chain joins TRBV28 and TRBJ1-5; tentative D call: TRBD1 (6 bases). The V and J ends lost 5 bases and 7 bases respectively, with 21 bases between them. CDR1 and CDR2 from the germline V gene are MDHEN and SYDVKM. The CDR3 has 16 residues. CDR3 protein: CASSGAWGRGKQPQHF. The CDR3 DNA sequence: TGTGCCAGCAGTGGTGCTTGGGGCAGGGGAAAACAGCCCCAGCATTTT. Drawing the rest from reference TRBV28 and TRBJ1-5, the complete variable domain is DVKVTQSSRYLVKRTGEKVFLECVQDMDHENMFWYRQDPGLGLRLIYFSYDVKMKEKGDIPEGYSVSREKKERFSLILESASTNQTSMYLCASSGAWGRGKQPQHFGDGTRLSIL.

The J gene is TRBJ2-7, the V gene TRBV9, with 11 bases identical to TRBD2. Trimming removed 3 bases from V and 5 bases from J; junction bases left unmatched: 7. CDR3 size: 15 residues. Per the germline V gene, CDR1 is SGDLS and CDR2 is YYNGEE. CDR3 nucleotides: TGTGCCAGCAGCGCCGGAACTAGCGGGAGCCACGAGCAGTACTTC. Its protein product is CASSAGTSGSHEQYF.